This entry lists 8 T cell receptor beta chains sequenced from one sample in a study of technical replicates of blood from a handful of donors. The table came from immunoSEQ multiplex PCR; TCRdb's copy has only in-frame clones and leaves some out. Among some 73,000 clones, 90% were seen once, and the ten largest hold roughly 4.5%. Sequencing was carried out using PBMCs. These receptors were taken from a human donor in good health. Some clones in this sample may be carry-over from other donors' samples.

This clone was counted once. This rearrangement joins TRBV27 to TRBJ2-7; D is unresolved. Germline CDR1 MNHEY, CDR2 SMNVEV (reference sequence). Trimming stripped 0 bases from V and 7 bases from J, with 10 bases between. The CDR3 length is 13 residues. CDR3 sequence (DNA): TGTGCCAGCAGTTTATCAGTAGCCTCGGAGCAGTACTTC. This encodes CASSLSVASEQYF.

The V and J genes are TRBV30 and TRBJ1-6, with D maybe TRBD1 (5 bases). V was shortened by 3 bases and J by 9 bases, with 18 bases between the two germline ends. Looked up from germline, CDR1 is GTSNPN and CDR2 is SVGIG (reference sequence). This CDR3 is 15 amino acids long. CDR3 sequence: CAWSALVGGRSPLHF. In nucleotides, the CDR3 is TGTGCCTGGAGCGCCCTTGTGGGGGGACGTTCACCCCTCCACTTT. The full variable domain, completed using reference TRBV30 and TRBJ1-6, is SQTIHQWPATLVQPVGSPLSLECTVEGTSNPNLYWYRQAAGRGLQLLFYSVGIGQISSEVPQNLSASRPQDRQFILSSKKLLLSDSGFYLCAWSALVGGRSPLHFGNGTRLTVT.

This clone has only one observation. This sequence joins TRBV27 and TRBJ2-2, with TRBD2 identical over 10 bases. Losses at the gene ends were 4 bases for V and 0 bases for J; bases not matched to a gene: 8. CDR1 MNHEY and CDR2 SMNVEV come from the germline V gene (reference sequence). The CDR3 runs to 18 residues. The CDR3 loop is CASSYSLAGATNTGELFF. The CDR3 nucleotides read TGTGCCAGCAGTTACTCTCTAGCGGGGGCCACGAACACCGGGGAGCTGTTTTTT.

The chain has TRBV11-2 and TRBJ2-5; D possibly corresponds to TRBD1 (6 bases). Per the germline V gene, CDR1 is SGHAT and CDR2 is FQNNGV. With 5 bases removed from V and 5 bases from J, the gap between germline ends came to 15 bases. The CDR3 has 14 residues. The CDR3: CASSREQGGETQYF. DNA of the CDR3: TGTGCCAGCAGCCGCGAACAGGGTGGGGAGACCCAGTACTTC. Using reference TRBV11-2 and TRBJ2-5 for the parts outside the CDR3, the full variable domain is EAGVAQSPRYKIIEKRQSVAFWCNPISGHATLYWYQQILGQGPKLLIQFQNNGVVDDSQLPKDRFSAERLKGVDSTLKIQPAKLEDSAVYLCASSREQGGETQYFGPGTRLLVL.

This chain connects TRBV7-3 to TRBJ2-3, with TRBD2 as a possible D gene (6 bases). Germline CDR1 reads SGHTA; CDR2 reads FQGTGA. The CDR3 runs to 16 residues. V was pared by 3 bases and J by 1 base, with 14 bases between. Written as DNA, the CDR3 is TGTGCCAGCAGCTTTGACGGGAGTGTGGGCACAGATACGCAGTATTTT. Protein sequence: CASSFDGSVGTDTQYF.

The chain links TRBV5-3 to TRBJ2-7, with TRBD1 matching 11 bases. TRBV5-3 is an open reading frame, and its role is uncertain. The CDR3 runs 20 residues. With 0 bases clipped from V and 3 bases from J, the junction kept 17 bases outside the gene matches. CDR3 bases: TGTGCCAGAAGCTTGGCTGGGGACAGGGGGATCTCGAGGGGACTCTACGAGCAGTACTTC. This sequence encodes CARSLAGDRGISRGLYEQYF.

This rearrangement joins TRBV4-1 to TRBJ2-2; possible D gene TRBD2, 6 bases. The V and J ends lost 6 bases and 1 base respectively, with 9 bases between them. The germline gives CDR1 MGHRA, CDR2 YSYEKL. The CDR3 spans 14 residues. DNA of the CDR3: TGCGCCAGCAGGACGGGGGAGAACACCGGGGAGCTGTTTTTT. This sequence encodes CASRTGENTGELFF.

The chain links TRBV19 to TRBJ2-2; unclear D gene. Trimming took off 4 bases at V and 2 bases at J, with 14 bases between the two ends. Germline-derived CDR1 and CDR2 are LNHDA and SQIVND (reference sequence). The CDR3 spans 16 residues. CDR3 protein: CASSRLELRNTGELFF. CDR3 DNA sequence: TGTGCCAGTAGTAGACTGGAACTAAGAAACACCGGGGAGCTGTTTTTT. Full variable domain (remainder filled in from reference TRBV19 and TRBJ2-2): DGGITQSPKYLFRKEGQNVTLSCEQNLNHDAMYWYRQDPGQGLRLIYYSQIVNDFQKGDIAEGYSVSREKKESFPLTVTSAQKNPTAFYLCASSRLELRNTGELFFGEGSRLTVL.